Listed below are T cell receptor beta chains from one sample, sequenced in a study of cytomegalovirus exposure and HLA in healthy donors. Sequencing used immunoSEQ multiplex PCR; TCRdb keeps in-frame clones, though not all of them. The sample carries tens of thousands of clones, around 10% recorded once. Sequenced input: PBMCs. These receptors originate from a man between 60 and 70 years old in good health and CMV-seropositive. The CDR3 runs from the conserved cysteine through the conserved F or W. Each record gives: J gene, V gene, clone size, D gene, CDR3 DNA, CDR3 protein. D genes are given only for firm matches. Where a row states a size, it is once, few, many or the class of an expanded clone; other rows omit it.

j_gene: TRBJ2-2; v_gene: TRBV5-4; abundance: few; d_gene: TRBD1; CDR3nt: TGTGCCAGCAGCCTGCCCGACAGGGCCACCGGGGAGCTGTTTTTT; CDR3aa: CASSLPDRATGELFF
j_gene: TRBJ1-1; v_gene: TRBV30; abundance: NA; d_gene: NA; CDR3nt: TGTGCCTGGAGTGGGGCGAACACTGAAGCTTTCTTT; CDR3aa: CAWSGANTEAFF
j_gene: TRBJ2-1; v_gene: TRBV5-1; abundance: NA; d_gene: NA; CDR3nt: TGCGCCAGCAGCTTGGTAGTAGCGGAAGGCAATGAGCAGTTCTTC; CDR3aa: CASSLVVAEGNEQFF
j_gene: TRBJ2-2; v_gene: TRBV10-3; abundance: few; d_gene: NA; CDR3nt: TGTGCCATCAGTGACAGACAAAACACCGGGGAGCTGTTTTTT; CDR3aa: CAISDRQNTGELFF
j_gene: TRBJ2-5; v_gene: TRBV18; abundance: NA; d_gene: TRBD1; CDR3nt: TGTGCCAGCTCACCTAGACAGGGGGAAGAGACCCAGTACTTC; CDR3aa: CASSPRQGEETQYF
j_gene: TRBJ1-6; v_gene: TRBV10-1; abundance: few; d_gene: NA; CDR3nt: TGCGCCAGCAGTGGATCCTCGGGAGCTTATAATTCACCCCTCCACTTT; CDR3aa: CASSGSSGAYNSPLHF
j_gene: TRBJ2-1; v_gene: TRBV10-1; abundance: NA; d_gene: TRBD1; CDR3nt: TGCGCCTCCTCAGCGGGGACAGGGGGCCAAAATGAGCAGTTCTTC; CDR3aa: CASSAGTGGQNEQFF
j_gene: TRBJ1-2; v_gene: TRBV7-9; abundance: few; d_gene: TRBD1; CDR3nt: TGTGCCAGCAGCCAGGGACAGGGGATAGAGGGCTACACCTTC; CDR3aa: CASSQGQGIEGYTF
j_gene: TRBJ2-3; v_gene: TRBV28; abundance: few; d_gene: NA; CDR3nt: TGTGCCAGCAGTTTTCCGGGAAAGCAGGCAGATACGCAGTATTTT; CDR3aa: CASSFPGKQADTQYF
j_gene: TRBJ2-2; v_gene: TRBV6-5; abundance: few; d_gene: NA; CDR3nt: TGTGCCAGCAGTTACTCATCGGACACCTGGGGGGAGCTGTTTTTT; CDR3aa: CASSYSSDTWGELFF
j_gene: TRBJ1-2; v_gene: TRBV30; abundance: NA; d_gene: NA; CDR3nt: TGTGCCTGGAGCCAACTTACAGGGCCCTATGGCTACACCTTC; CDR3aa: CAWSQLTGPYGYTF
j_gene: TRBJ2-5; v_gene: TRBV15; abundance: NA; d_gene: TRBD1; CDR3nt: TGTGCCACCAGCAGAGGGACAGGGATAGAGACCCAGTACTTC; CDR3aa: CATSRGTGIETQYF
j_gene: TRBJ2-6; v_gene: TRBV15; abundance: few; d_gene: TRBD1; CDR3nt: TGTGCCACCAGCAGAGGGGACAGGGGACGCTCTGGGGCCAACGTCCTGACTTTC; CDR3aa: CATSRGDRGRSGANVLTF
j_gene: TRBJ1-2; v_gene: TRBV28; abundance: NA; d_gene: NA; CDR3nt: TGTGCCAGCAGTTCTCCGGCCAGGGTCTATGGCTACACCTTC; CDR3aa: CASSSPARVYGYTF
j_gene: TRBJ1-1; v_gene: TRBV9; abundance: NA; d_gene: TRBD1; CDR3nt: TGTGCCAGCAGCGCCTCCGGGACAGACCTGAACACTGAAGCTTTCTTT; CDR3aa: CASSASGTDLNTEAFF
j_gene: TRBJ1-2; v_gene: TRBV2; abundance: few; d_gene: NA; CDR3nt: TGTGCCAGCAGTGAATTCATAGGCCCGACAAATGACTATGGCTACACCTTC; CDR3aa: CASSEFIGPTNDYGYTF
j_gene: TRBJ1-1; v_gene: TRBV19; abundance: NA; d_gene: TRBD1; CDR3nt: TGTGCCAGTAGTCCGATCCAGGGGGGGAACACTGAAGCTTTCTTT; CDR3aa: CASSPIQGGNTEAFF
j_gene: TRBJ1-6; v_gene: TRBV27; abundance: few; d_gene: NA; CDR3nt: TGTGCCAGCAGTTTGACAGTAGGATCACCCCTCCACTTT; CDR3aa: CASSLTVGSPLHF
j_gene: TRBJ1-4; v_gene: TRBV6-5; abundance: NA; d_gene: TRBD1; CDR3nt: TGTGCCAGCAGCGATACAGGGGGCGGAAGGGAAAAACTGTTTTTT; CDR3aa: CASSDTGGGREKLFF
j_gene: TRBJ2-1; v_gene: TRBV4-1; abundance: NA; d_gene: TRBD1; CDR3nt: TGCGCCAGCAGCCAACCCGGGACAGCATACAATGAGCAGTTCTTC; CDR3aa: CASSQPGTAYNEQFF
j_gene: TRBJ2-7; v_gene: TRBV20-1; abundance: NA; d_gene: TRBD1; CDR3nt: TGCGTACAGGGGGATGAGTACGAGCAGTACTTC; CDR3aa: CVQGDEYEQYF
j_gene: TRBJ1-4; v_gene: TRBV15; abundance: NA; d_gene: NA; CDR3nt: TGTGCCACCAGCAGAGTGGGGGGGGACACTAATGAAAAACTGTTTTTT; CDR3aa: CATSRVGGDTNEKLFF
j_gene: TRBJ2-2; v_gene: TRBV30; abundance: NA; d_gene: TRBD1; CDR3nt: TGTGCCTGGAGAGTACCGGGACAGTGGGCCGGGGAGCTGTTTTTT; CDR3aa: CAWRVPGQWAGELFF
j_gene: TRBJ2-4; v_gene: TRBV18; abundance: NA; d_gene: NA; CDR3nt: TGTGCCAGCTCACCGCAGGGGTGGGACATTCAGTACTTC; CDR3aa: CASSPQGWDIQYF
j_gene: TRBJ2-1; v_gene: TRBV7-8; abundance: NA; d_gene: TRBD2; CDR3nt: TGTGCCAGCAGCTCAATTGGCCCGGGAGGGGTAGAGCAGTTCTTC; CDR3aa: CASSSIGPGGVEQFF
j_gene: TRBJ2-3; v_gene: TRBV7-2; abundance: once; d_gene: NA; CDR3nt: TGTGCCAGCAGCTTATTGCGGGGCGGAGATACGCAGTATTTT; CDR3aa: CASSLLRGGDTQYF
j_gene: TRBJ1-2; v_gene: TRBV19; abundance: NA; d_gene: TRBD1; CDR3nt: TGTGCCAGTAACCCGACAGGGAAGGGCTACACCTTC; CDR3aa: CASNPTGKGYTF
j_gene: TRBJ2-7; v_gene: TRBV18; abundance: NA; d_gene: NA; CDR3nt: TGTGCCAGCTCACCAGCCTTGGACTCCATCTACGAGCAGTACTTC; CDR3aa: CASSPALDSIYEQYF
j_gene: TRBJ2-1; v_gene: TRBV7-9; abundance: NA; d_gene: NA; CDR3nt: TGTGCCAGCAGACAAACAGGGAGTGAGCAGTTCTTC; CDR3aa: CASRQTGSEQFF
j_gene: TRBJ2-7; v_gene: TRBV5-1; abundance: few; d_gene: NA; CDR3nt: TGCGCCAGCAGCTTGCTGTCGGGAGTGAACGAGCAGTACTTC; CDR3aa: CASSLLSGVNEQYF
j_gene: TRBJ2-3; v_gene: TRBV19; abundance: NA; d_gene: TRBD2; CDR3nt: TGTGCCAGTAGTCTTAACGGGGGGGCAACAGATACGCAGTATTTT; CDR3aa: CASSLNGGATDTQYF
j_gene: TRBJ2-5; v_gene: TRBV6-1; abundance: NA; d_gene: TRBD1; CDR3nt: TGTGCCAGCAGCTTCGTCAGGGGGCAAGAGACCCAGTACTTC; CDR3aa: CASSFVRGQETQYF
j_gene: TRBJ2-7; v_gene: TRBV20-1; abundance: few; d_gene: NA; CDR3nt: TGCAGTAAGGAGGATAACTACGAGCAGTACTTC; CDR3aa: CSKEDNYEQYF
j_gene: TRBJ1-2; v_gene: TRBV5-6; abundance: few; d_gene: NA; CDR3nt: TGTGCCAGCAGCTCCCCGACGGGGTCCTATGGCTACACCTTC; CDR3aa: CASSSPTGSYGYTF
j_gene: TRBJ2-3; v_gene: TRBV14; abundance: few; d_gene: NA; CDR3nt: TGTGCCAGCAGCCCCGGTGGGGGCCCGTCCGTGACGAATACGCAGTATTTT; CDR3aa: CASSPGGGPSVTNTQYF
j_gene: TRBJ1-5; v_gene: TRBV6-1; abundance: few; d_gene: NA; CDR3nt: TGTGCCACCCTCCGGGGGGGGGATCAGCCCCAGCATTTT; CDR3aa: CATLRGGDQPQHF
j_gene: TRBJ2-2; v_gene: TRBV19; abundance: few; d_gene: NA; CDR3nt: TGTGCCAGTAGTCTCGGACATAACACCGGGGAGCTGTTTTTT; CDR3aa: CASSLGHNTGELFF
j_gene: TRBJ2-7; v_gene: TRBV5-4; abundance: few; d_gene: TRBD1; CDR3nt: TGTGCCAGCAGCTTGGGGACAGGGGGACTCGACGAGCAGTACTTC; CDR3aa: CASSLGTGGLDEQYF
j_gene: TRBJ2-7; v_gene: TRBV18; abundance: few; d_gene: TRBD1; CDR3nt: TGTGCCAGCTCACCCGGGACAGGGGGAAGCGGCGAGCAGTACTTC; CDR3aa: CASSPGTGGSGEQYF
j_gene: TRBJ2-1; v_gene: TRBV11-3; abundance: NA; d_gene: TRBD2; CDR3nt: TGTGCCAGCAGCACCCGAGCGGGGGGACTTATGGATGAGCAGTTCTTC; CDR3aa: CASSTRAGGLMDEQFF
j_gene: TRBJ1-1; v_gene: TRBV19; abundance: NA; d_gene: TRBD1; CDR3nt: TGTGCCAGTAGTCCCGGGACAGGGCACATGAACACTGAAGCTTTCTTT; CDR3aa: CASSPGTGHMNTEAFF
j_gene: TRBJ1-1; v_gene: TRBV11-2; abundance: NA; d_gene: NA; CDR3nt: TGTGCCAGCAGTCCTCTCCCCGAAGCTTTCTTT; CDR3aa: CASSPLPEAFF
j_gene: TRBJ1-1; v_gene: TRBV5-4; abundance: few; d_gene: NA; CDR3nt: TGTGCCAGCAGCAACGGAGGGACTATGGCCGGGATTTACACTGAAGCTTTCTTT; CDR3aa: CASSNGGTMAGIYTEAFF
j_gene: TRBJ1-2; v_gene: TRBV2; abundance: few; d_gene: TRBD1; CDR3nt: TGTGCCAGCCTGACAGGGGACTATGGCTACACCTTC; CDR3aa: CASLTGDYGYTF
j_gene: TRBJ2-2; v_gene: TRBV5-4; abundance: NA; d_gene: TRBD1; CDR3nt: TGTGCCAGCAGCTTGGACAGGGGCACCGGGGAGCTGTTTTTT; CDR3aa: CASSLDRGTGELFF
j_gene: TRBJ1-2; v_gene: TRBV30; abundance: NA; d_gene: NA; CDR3nt: TGTGCCTGGAGCGGGGGGGACTATGGCTACACCTTC; CDR3aa: CAWSGGDYGYTF
j_gene: TRBJ2-7; v_gene: TRBV6-5; abundance: few; d_gene: TRBD1; CDR3nt: TGTGCCAGCATGCCTTACAGGGGAACCTACGAGCAGTACTTC; CDR3aa: CASMPYRGTYEQYF
j_gene: TRBJ2-1; v_gene: TRBV6-5; abundance: few; d_gene: TRBD1; CDR3nt: TGTGCCAGCAGAGACAGGGGCTCCTACAATGAGCAGTTCTTC; CDR3aa: CASRDRGSYNEQFF